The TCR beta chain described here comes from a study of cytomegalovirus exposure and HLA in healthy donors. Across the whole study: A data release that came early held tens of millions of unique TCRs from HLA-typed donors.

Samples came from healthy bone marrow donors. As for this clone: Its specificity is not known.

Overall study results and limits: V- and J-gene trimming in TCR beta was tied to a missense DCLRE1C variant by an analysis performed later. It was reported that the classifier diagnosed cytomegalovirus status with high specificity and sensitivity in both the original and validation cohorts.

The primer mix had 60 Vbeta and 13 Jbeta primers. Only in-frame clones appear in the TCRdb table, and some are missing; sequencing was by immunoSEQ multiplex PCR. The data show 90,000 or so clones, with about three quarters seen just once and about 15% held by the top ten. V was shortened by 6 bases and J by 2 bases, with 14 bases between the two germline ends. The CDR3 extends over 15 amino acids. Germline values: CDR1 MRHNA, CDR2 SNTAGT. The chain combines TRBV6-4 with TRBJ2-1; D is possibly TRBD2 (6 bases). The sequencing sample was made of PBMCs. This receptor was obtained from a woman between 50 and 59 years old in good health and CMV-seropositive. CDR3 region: CASSDGGRTYNEQFF. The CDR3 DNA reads TGTGCCAGCAGCGATGGGGGGAGGACCTACAATGAGCAGTTCTTC.